A selection of T cell receptor beta chains follows, all from one sample in a study of technical replicates of blood from a handful of donors. TCRdb's table, derived via immunoSEQ multiplex PCR, lists solely in-frame clones and lacks some. The sample yields 50,000 to 55,000 clones, around 84% seen once. The sample comprised PBMCs. The receptors were gathered from a human donor in good health. Some clones in this sample may be carry-over from other donors' samples. Each CDR3 is given with its conserved first and last residue. A D gene is named only where the DNA matches it firmly. The size of a clone is reported for some rows only, either as once, few or many, or as a class for expanded clones.

d_call j_call clone_size v_call cdr3_aa cdr3_nt
. TRBJ1-2 . TRBV6-1 CASSEALGGPGYTF TGTGCCAGCAGTGAAGCGCTGGGGGGGCCTGGCTACACCTTC
. TRBJ1-2 . TRBV5-1 CATVWRFHRVTGYGYTF TGCGCCACCGTTTGGAGGTTTCATAGGGTTACCGGGTACGGCTACACCTTC
TRBD1 TRBJ1-2 . TRBV2 CASNGQGLRYGYTF TGTGCCAGCAACGGACAGGGACTTCGCTATGGCTACACCTTC
. TRBJ2-7 . TRBV7-6 CASSFREGDNYEQYF TGTGCCAGCAGCTTCAGAGAGGGGGATAACTACGAGCAGTACTTC
TRBD1 TRBJ1-2 . TRBV19 CASSYDRVGYTF TGTGCCAGTAGTTACGACAGGGTCGGCTACACCTTC
TRBD1 TRBJ1-2 . TRBV2 CASSWTGNYGYTF TGTGCCAGCAGTTGGACAGGCAACTATGGCTACACCTTC
TRBD2 TRBJ2-1 . TRBV7-2 CASSLTGGGGQFF TGTGCCAGCAGCTTAACGGGAGGTGGTGGGCAGTTCTTC
TRBD2 TRBJ2-1 . TRBV30 CAWTRGDREQFF TGTGCCTGGACTCGGGGGGATCGTGAGCAGTTCTTC
TRBD2 TRBJ2-7 . TRBV7-8 CASSLGLAGEVWDEQYF TGTGCCAGCAGCTTGGGGCTAGCGGGAGAGGTGTGGGACGAGCAGTACTTC
. TRBJ2-1 . TRBV4-1 CASSQPRDSPYNEQFF TGCGCCAGCAGCCAACCCAGGGACTCCCCTTACAATGAGCAGTTCTTC
TRBD2 TRBJ2-4 . TRBV4-3 CASSPGLAGLLAKNIQYF TGCGCCAGCAGCCCGGGACTAGCGGGGCTCCTAGCCAAAAACATTCAGTACTTC
TRBD2 TRBJ2-3 . TRBV5-4 CASSLRGGRTDTQYF TGTGCCAGCAGCTTGCGCGGGGGGCGCACAGATACGCAGTATTTT
. TRBJ1-2 . TRBV7-9 CASSADIYYGYTF TGTGCCAGCAGCGCCGACATTTACTATGGCTACACCTTC
TRBD1 TRBJ1-2 . TRBV7-2 CASSLGQGYGYTF TGTGCCAGCAGCTTAGGACAGGGCTATGGCTACACCTTC
. TRBJ2-3 . TRBV6-9 CASSPRYTQYF TGTGCCAGCAGTCCTCGTTATACGCAGTATTTT
. TRBJ1-6 . TRBV19 CASSIDLQGRSPLHF TGTGCCAGTAGTATAGACCTACAGGGTCGGTCACCCCTCCACTTT
. TRBJ1-4 once TRBV5-1 CASRAQGINEKLFF TGCGCCAGCAGGGCTCAGGGGATTAATGAAAAACTGTTTTTT
TRBD1 TRBJ1-5 . TRBV15 CATSRDSRGQGRGNQPQHF TGTGCCACCAGCAGAGATAGCCGCGGACAGGGACGAGGCAATCAGCCCCAGCATTTT
TRBD2 TRBJ2-5 . TRBV9 CASSVAAGVLRETQYF TGTGCCAGCAGCGTAGCTGCGGGGGTCCTTCGGGAGACCCAGTACTTC
. TRBJ1-2 . TRBV7-9 CASSFGTGGNYGYTF TGTGCCAGCAGCTTCGGCACGGGTGGGAACTATGGCTACACCTTC
. TRBJ1-4 once TRBV5-1 CASSPWAGANEKLFF TGCGCCAGCAGCCCCTGGGCAGGGGCTAATGAAAAACTGTTTTTT
. TRBJ2-7 once TRBV7-8 CASSLVGSSEQYF TGTGCCAGCAGCTTAGTCGGGTCCTCCGAGCAGTACTTC
TRBD1 TRBJ1-2 . TRBV5-4 CASSLARDRVSMNYGYTF TGTGCCAGCAGCTTGGCCCGGGACAGGGTGTCGATGAACTATGGCTACACCTTC
TRBD1 TRBJ1-5 . TRBV4-1 CASSRWDRAHQPQHF TGCGCCAGCAGCCGCTGGGACAGGGCCCATCAGCCCCAGCATTTT
. TRBJ1-2 . TRBV29-1 CSVEDPEGRRYGYTF TGCAGCGTTGAAGATCCAGAGGGAAGAAGGTATGGCTACACCTTC
. TRBJ2-6 . TRBV7-8 CASRPNRANVLTF TGTGCCAGCAGACCGAACAGGGCCAACGTCCTGACTTTC
. TRBJ2-7 . TRBV4-1 CASSQDPAGEQYF TGCGCCAGCAGCCAAGATCCCGCAGGCGAGCAGTACTTC
. TRBJ1-6 . TRBV19 CASARRNSPLHF TGTGCCAGTGCTAGACGAAATTCACCCCTCCACTTT
TRBD1 TRBJ2-7 . TRBV27 CASSPKTGTGSEQYF TGTGCCAGCAGTCCGAAAACCGGGACAGGGAGCGAGCAGTACTTC
. TRBJ2-3 . TRBV7-9 CASRPSLGDTQYF TGTGCCAGCAGGCCTAGCCTGGGAGATACGCAGTATTTT
TRBD2 TRBJ2-3 . TRBV9 CASSVGLAGGNTQYF TGTGCCAGCAGCGTAGGACTAGCGGGAGGGAATACGCAGTATTTT
TRBD2 TRBJ2-1 . TRBV7-2 CASSSTIGRARNEQFF TGTGCCAGCAGCTCCACTATTGGGAGGGCTCGCAATGAGCAGTTCTTC
TRBD1 TRBJ1-1 . TRBV7-9 CASSAGTANTEAFF TGTGCCAGCAGCGCCGGGACAGCGAACACTGAAGCTTTCTTT
TRBD1 TRBJ1-1 . TRBV19 CASSPRDSNTEAFF TGTGCCAGTAGTCCGCGGGACAGTAACACTGAAGCTTTCTTT
TRBD2 TRBJ2-5 . TRBV4-2 CASSSRGGLGETQYF TGTGCCAGCAGCTCGCGGGGGGGGCTCGGAGAGACCCAGTACTTC
TRBD2 TRBJ2-3 . TRBV7-2 CASSPEAGGPHTQYF TGTGCCAGCAGCCCCGAAGCGGGAGGGCCACATACGCAGTATTTT
TRBD1 TRBJ2-1 once TRBV6-5 CASSYSPGQGGNEQFF TGTGCCAGCAGTTACTCTCCGGGACAGGGGGGCAATGAGCAGTTCTTC
TRBD1 TRBJ2-1 . TRBV28 CASNPTGYNEQFF TGTGCCAGCAACCCGACAGGGTACAATGAGCAGTTCTTC
. TRBJ2-3 once TRBV7-2 CASSQGLHLSTDTQYF TGTGCCAGCAGCCAAGGACTTCACCTTTCGACAGATACGCAGTATTTT
TRBD1 TRBJ1-2 . TRBV9 CASSVGGQGGGYTF TGTGCCAGCAGCGTAGGGGGACAGGGTGGAGGCTACACCTTC